This T cell receptor beta chain emerged from a study of molecular identifiers for immune sequencing clone quantification. The wider study: Five portions were made in replicates from RNA of roughly 18,000 or 92,000 naive CD8 cells, and four underwent sequencing. Study-wide results and limits: A shared barcode on identical TCR molecules could lead to underestimated sizes for highly expanded clones.

TCRdb re-derived calls from the PCR reads in MiXCR, one entry per CDR3 protein. This table holds about 23,000 distinct CDR3 sequences, more than 15% found once. Libraries of naive CD8 cells were prepared from 20,000 to 1,000,000 sorted cells using 10%, 30% or 50% RNA. In its sample, this clonotype was seen many times. Its antigen remains unknown. The sequence was obtained from a human donor in good health. Some libraries in this study had Jurkat cell RNA spiked in. The sequencing sample was made of naive CD8+ T cells from blood, with Jurkat cell RNA spiked in. Noted subset: FACS-sorted CD8+CD4-CCR7+CD45RA+ naive T cells.

CDR3 in amino acids: CASFPGQVNTEAFF. CDR3 bases: TGTGCCAGCTTCCCCGGGCAGGTCAACACTGAAGCTTTCTTT. The V gene is TRBV6-6, the J gene TRBJ1-1, with D unresolved. The germline V and J ends were trimmed by 8 bases and 2 bases, with 15 bases remaining between them. Germline V gene lookup returns CDR1 MNHNY and CDR2 SVGAGI (reference sequence). This CDR3 has 14 amino acids.